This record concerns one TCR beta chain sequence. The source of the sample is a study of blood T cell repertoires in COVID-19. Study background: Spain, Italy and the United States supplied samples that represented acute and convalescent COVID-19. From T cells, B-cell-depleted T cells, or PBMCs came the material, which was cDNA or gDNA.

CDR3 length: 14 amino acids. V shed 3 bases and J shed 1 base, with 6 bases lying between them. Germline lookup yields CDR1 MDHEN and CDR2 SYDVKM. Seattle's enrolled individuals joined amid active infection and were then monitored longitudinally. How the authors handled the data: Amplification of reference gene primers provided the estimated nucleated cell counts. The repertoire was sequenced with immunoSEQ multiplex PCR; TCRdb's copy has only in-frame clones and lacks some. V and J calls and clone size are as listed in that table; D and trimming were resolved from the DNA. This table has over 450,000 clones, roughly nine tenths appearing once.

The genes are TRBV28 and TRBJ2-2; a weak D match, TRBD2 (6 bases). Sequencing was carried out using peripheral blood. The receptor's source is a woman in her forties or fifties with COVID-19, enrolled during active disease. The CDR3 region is CASSLGGNTGELFF. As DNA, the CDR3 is TGTGCCAGCAGTTTGGGGGGGAACACCGGGGAGCTGTTTTTT.